These 25 T cell receptor beta chains share one sample of origin, sequenced in a study of cytomegalovirus exposure and HLA in healthy donors. The primer mix had 60 Vbeta and 13 Jbeta primers. The assay was immunoSEQ multiplex PCR, and TCRdb's table has in-frame clones only and misses some. The sample includes around 150,000 clones, about 79% seen only once; the top ten take over 12%. The sequenced material came from PBMCs. The receptors come from a man between 45 and 60 years old in good health and CMV-seropositive.

This clone has only one observation. This chain links TRBV27 with TRBJ2-7; a weak D match, TRBD2 (6 bases). There are 15 residues in the CDR3. From germline, CDR1 is MNHEY and CDR2 SMNVEV (reference sequence). V lost 6 bases to trimming and J lost 7 bases, with 22 bases between them. The CDR3 DNA sequence: TGTGCCAGCAGGTCCGGCGGGGCCCTTACGGGGGAGCAGTACTTC. Translated, it gives CASRSGGALTGEQYF.

A remark on this clone: The same CDR3 arises from other DNA sequences in this sample as well. The V and J genes are TRBV4-1 and TRBJ2-5; possible D gene TRBD1, 6 bases. CDR1 MGHRA and CDR2 YSYEKL come from the germline V gene. The V end was cut by 2 bases, the J end by 1 base, with 14 bases between. This CDR3 spans 16 amino acids. The CDR3 protein is CASSQPDRGVQETQYF. As DNA, the CDR3 is TGCGCCAGCAGCCAACCGGACAGAGGGGTCCAAGAGACCCAGTACTTC.

The chain combines TRBV5-1 with TRBJ2-3, with TRBD1 matching 12 bases. Germline V gives CDR1 SGHRS, CDR2 YFSETQ. CDR3 length: 16 amino acids. The V and J ends lost 1 base and 4 bases, in that order; junction bases with no gene match: 4. The chain's CDR3 is CASSLPGTGGPDTQYF. The CDR3 DNA reads TGCGCCAGCAGCTTGCCCGGGACAGGGGGCCCAGATACGCAGTATTTT.

There are a few counts of this clone. The gene calls are TRBV7-3 and TRBJ2-7, with 7 bases identical to TRBD1. The CDR3 consists of 18 residues. The V gene end was trimmed by 1 base and the J gene end by 5 bases; junction bases not matched to a gene: 17. Germline V gene lookup returns CDR1 SGHTA and CDR2 FQGTGA. DNA for the CDR3: TGTGCCAGCAGCTTAAGAGGGCGAAAGGGGGCGTCCCTCGACGAGCAGTACTTC. Translating it yields CASSLRGRKGASLDEQYF.

This chain connects TRBV18 to TRBJ2-3, with 10 bases that match TRBD2. The CDR3 loop spans 16 amino acids. Per germline, CDR1 KGHSH and CDR2 LQKENI. After removal of 1 base from V and 8 bases from J, the junction contained 9 bases not matched to a gene. CDR3 coding DNA: TGTGCCAGCTCACCACTGTCAGCGGGGGGGCAGGGTACGCAGTATTTT. This sequence encodes CASSPLSAGGQGTQYF.

The rearrangement uses TRBV5-8 and TRBJ1-2, with D possibly TRBD1 on 6 matching bases. CDR3 size: 15 residues. In germline, CDR1 is SGHTS, CDR2 YDEGEE. V lost 7 bases to trimming and J lost 4 bases, with 20 bases between them. The CDR3 DNA reads TGTGCCAGCGAATCCCCAACGTCAGGGGCCTATGGCTACACCTTC. Translated: CASESPTSGAYGYTF.

This chain joins TRBV6-6 and TRBJ1-1; D is unclear. The CDR3 runs to 14 residues. CDR1 is MNHNY and CDR2 is SVGAGI in the germline V gene (reference sequence). Trimming left V 0 bases short and J 4 bases short, with 9 bases between. CDR3 coding DNA: TGTGCCAGCAGTTACTCGACCGGGGTCACTGAAGCTTTCTTT. Its protein product is CASSYSTGVTEAFF.

This chain uses TRBV7-8 with TRBJ1-3; TRBD1 is a possible D gene (5 bases). In germline, CDR1 is SGHVS, CDR2 FQNEAQ. V lost 4 bases and J 0 bases, leaving 19 bases between the germline ends. The CDR3 has 18 amino acids. CDR3 amino acids: CASSSHLRQSASGNTIYF. The CDR3 DNA is TGTGCCAGCAGCTCCCACTTGAGACAGAGCGCCTCTGGAAACACCATATATTTT.

This clone showed up just a few times. The V gene is TRBV2, the J gene TRBJ2-1; a weak D match, TRBD1 (6 bases). This CDR3 is built from 15 residues. V was cut by 10 bases and J by 7 bases, with 23 bases left in between. In germline, CDR1 is SNHLY, CDR2 FYNNEI. The CDR3 DNA sequence: TGTGCCATCTCAGAACAGGTGGGGGCGAGGAATGAGCAGTTCTTC. It encodes CAISEQVGARNEQFF.

The chain employs TRBV5-4 and TRBJ2-3, with D possibly TRBD2 on 7 matching bases. V lost 5 bases to trimming and J lost 0 bases, with 13 bases between them. Germline V gene lookup returns CDR1 SGHNT and CDR2 YYREEE (reference sequence). The CDR3 length is 15 residues. The CDR3 sequence is CASREEGGSTDTQYF. The CDR3 nucleotides are TGTGCCAGCAGAGAAGAGGGGGGGAGCACAGATACGCAGTATTTT.

The genes are TRBV9 and TRBJ1-1; D call uncertain. CDR3 length equals 14 residues. V was cut by 4 bases and J by 5 bases, with 15 bases left in between. Germline loops: CDR1 SGDLS, CDR2 YYNGEE. CDR3 nucleotide sequence: TGTGCCAGCAGCCGCACCGCGGCGGGAACTGAAGCTTTCTTT. Translating it yields CASSRTAAGTEAFF.

The V and J genes are TRBV11-2 and TRBJ1-2, with unresolved D. In germline, CDR1 is SGHAT, CDR2 FQNNGV. This CDR3 is built from 16 residues. V lost 6 bases, J lost 2 bases, and 19 bases lay in between. The CDR3 DNA reads TGTGCCAGCAGATCCAATAGAGGATCCTTAAACTATGGCTACACCTTC. Protein sequence: CASRSNRGSLNYGYTF.

The CDR3 spells CASSTTWTRGANEQFF. Here the CDR3 DNA reads TGTGCCAGCAGTACAACCTGGACTAGAGGTGCCAATGAGCAGTTCTTC. The chain recombines TRBV27 with TRBJ2-1; 7 bases are shared with TRBD2. Trimming removed 5 bases from V and 6 bases from J; junction bases left unmatched: 13. Germline V gene sequence: CDR1 MNHEY, CDR2 SMNVEV (reference sequence). The CDR3 covers 16 residues.

V is TRBV19 and J is TRBJ1-5, with D tentatively TRBD1 (5 bases). Germline CDR1 is LNHDA and CDR2 is SQIVND (reference sequence). V lost 5 bases and J 3 bases, leaving 14 bases between the germline ends. This CDR3 spans 15 amino acids. CDR3 residues: CASSRGALVNQPQHF. The CDR3 region has the DNA TGTGCCAGTAGTCGCGGGGCCCTTGTCAATCAGCCCCAGCATTTT. Complete variable domain (other parts from reference TRBV19 and TRBJ1-5): DGGITQSPKYLFRKEGQNVTLSCEQNLNHDAMYWYRQDPGQGLRLIYYSQIVNDFQKGDIAEGYSVSREKKESFPLTVTSAQKNPTAFYLCASSRGALVNQPQHFGDGTRLSIL.

A word on this clone: The junction differs from germline at one of its ends, possibly a read error. The chain combines TRBV18 with TRBJ1-4, with D possibly matching TRBD1 (6 bases). The germline CDR1 and CDR2 sequences are KGHSH and LQKENI. This CDR3 has 16 residues. The DNA for the CDR3 is TGTGCCAGCTCACCGTTCAAAACAGGGACTAAAGAAAAACTGTTTTTT. Amino acid sequence: CASSPFKTGTKEKLFF.

The rearrangement links TRBV6-1 to TRBJ1-4; 7 bases fit TRBD1. This CDR3 contains 14 residues. Trimming took 6 bases from V and 8 from J; bases not matched to a gene: 9. Germline CDR1 is MNHNS and CDR2 is SASEGT. The CDR3, as DNA: TGTGCCAGCAGGCGGGACAGAGGAAGAGAAAAACTGTTTTTT. Translation: CASRRDRGREKLFF.

The table lists this clone with a count of one. The V gene is TRBV18, the J gene TRBJ1-1; D is perhaps TRBD1 (6 bases). This CDR3 has 14 residues. Germline lookup yields CDR1 KGHSH and CDR2 LQKENI. Trimming shortened V by 5 bases and J by 4 bases, and 14 bases separated the two germline ends. CDR3 amino acids: CASSESQGPTEAFF. The CDR3 DNA reads TGTGCCAGCTCAGAATCACAGGGACCCACTGAAGCTTTCTTT.

This clone came up a few times. The genes are TRBV6-6 and TRBJ2-5, with 8 bases lining up with TRBD2. The germline V gene encodes CDR1 MNHNY and CDR2 SVGAGI (reference sequence). The V gene end was trimmed by 2 bases and the J gene end by 4 bases; junction bases not matched to a gene: 6. The CDR3 has 15 amino acids. The CDR3, as DNA: TGTGCCAGCAGTTACGACGGGGGGGCACGAGAGACCCAGTACTTC. This sequence encodes CASSYDGGARETQYF.

CDR3 bases: TGTGCCAGCAGAGTTGGGGGGTACAACAATGAGCAGTTCTTC. This codes for CASRVGGYNNEQFF. The J gene is TRBJ2-1, the V gene TRBV7-2, with D possibly TRBD2 on 6 matching bases. From germline, CDR1 is SGHTA and CDR2 FQGNSA. The CDR3 runs to 14 residues. V was shortened by 6 bases and J by 5 bases, with 14 bases between the two germline ends.

V and J are TRBV2 and TRBJ2-5, with TRBD2 identical over 7 bases. Germline trimming cut 11 bases from V and 2 bases from J; bases unmatched to any gene: 8. From germline, CDR1 is SNHLY and CDR2 FYNNEI. The CDR3 spans 13 residues. Written as DNA, the CDR3 is TGTGCCTTTAGCGGGCAGAGTCAAGAGACCCAGTACTTC. Translating gives CAFSGQSQETQYF.

On this clone itself: A read error may produce the germline difference seen at one junction end. The V and J genes are TRBV7-9 and TRBJ1-2; a possible D gene is TRBD1 (6 bases). In germline, CDR1 is SEHNR, CDR2 FQNEAQ (reference sequence). The CDR3 runs to 12 residues. Written as DNA, the CDR3 is TGTTCCAGTACAACAGGGTACGATGGCTACACCTTC. The encoded protein is CSSTTGYDGYTF.

The chain uses TRBV5-6 and TRBJ2-7, with a tentative D call TRBD1 (6 bases). Germline assignment: CDR1 SGHDT and CDR2 YYEEEE. Deletions cut 3 bases from V and 9 bases from J, with 16 bases between. CDR3 length: 13 residues. This chain's CDR3 is CASSSSTGFGQYF. CDR3 DNA sequence: TGTGCCAGCAGCTCCAGCACAGGGTTCGGGCAGTACTTC. The full variable domain, with the rest looked up from reference TRBV5-6 and TRBJ2-7, is DAGVTQSPTHLIKTRGQQVTLRCSPKSGHDTVSWYQQALGQGPQFIFQYYEEEERQRGNFPDRFSGHQFPNYSSELNVNALLLGDSALYLCASSSSTGFGQYFGPGTRLTVT.

This chain uses TRBV6-1 with TRBJ1-2; 8 nucleotides agree with TRBD1. The CDR3 runs 13 residues. The J segment lost 3 bases and the V segment lost 7 bases, leaving 4 bases of the junction unmatched. Germline values: CDR1 MNHNS, CDR2 SASEGT. CDR3 coding DNA: TGTGCCAGCATCGGACAGGGATACTATGGCTACACCTTC. As protein: CASIGQGYYGYTF.

This rearrangement joins TRBV4-3 to TRBJ2-1, with 8 nucleotides matching TRBD1. Germline CDR1 LGHNA, CDR2 YSLEER. CDR3 length equals 13 residues. V gave up 4 bases and J gave up 6 bases; unmatched junction bases: 2. CDR3 amino acids: CASSLGQGNEQFF. DNA of the CDR3: TGCGCCAGCAGCCTTGGACAGGGCAATGAGCAGTTCTTC.

The J gene is TRBJ2-2, the V gene TRBV6-4; D gene unclear. The CDR3 extends over 15 amino acids. The V end was cut by 0 bases, the J end by 0 bases, with 5 bases between. CDR1 is MRHNA and CDR2 is SNTAGT in the germline V gene. The CDR3 region has the DNA TGTGCCAGCAGTGACTCTGACACGAACACCGGGGAGCTGTTTTTT. Protein product: CASSDSDTNTGELFF.